This T cell receptor (beta chain) originates from a study of graft-versus-host responses after intestinal transplantation. Study-level information: Induction using anti-thymocyte globulin, followed by tacrolimus and steroids for approximately 3 years, was given to all recipients.

Looked up from germline, CDR1 is SGHNT and CDR2 is YYREEE (reference sequence). The CDR3 is 14 amino acids. Trimming took 7 bases from V and 2 from J, leaving 14 bases between them. Here immunoSEQ multiplex PCR was the method, and the copy in TCRdb shows in-frame clones only, minus some. Of tens of thousands of clones in the sample, approximately 95% were seen once. Concerning this clone itself: Its cognate antigen is unknown.

Study outcomes and limitations: Early post-transplant HvG declines tracked with peak circulating GvH clone levels. Recipient marrow harbored GvH clones, some of which surfaced first in ileum or blood.

The clonotype was recovered from a human donor who was the organ donor for an intestinal transplant. The starting material was unstimulated CD8+ T cells sorted from spleen or lymph node cells, obtained before transplant. V and J are TRBV5-4 and TRBJ2-3; D is uncertain. The CDR3 DNA is TGTGCCAGCTTCCGCTCCTCGAACACAGATACGCAGTATTTT. It translates to CASFRSSNTDTQYF.